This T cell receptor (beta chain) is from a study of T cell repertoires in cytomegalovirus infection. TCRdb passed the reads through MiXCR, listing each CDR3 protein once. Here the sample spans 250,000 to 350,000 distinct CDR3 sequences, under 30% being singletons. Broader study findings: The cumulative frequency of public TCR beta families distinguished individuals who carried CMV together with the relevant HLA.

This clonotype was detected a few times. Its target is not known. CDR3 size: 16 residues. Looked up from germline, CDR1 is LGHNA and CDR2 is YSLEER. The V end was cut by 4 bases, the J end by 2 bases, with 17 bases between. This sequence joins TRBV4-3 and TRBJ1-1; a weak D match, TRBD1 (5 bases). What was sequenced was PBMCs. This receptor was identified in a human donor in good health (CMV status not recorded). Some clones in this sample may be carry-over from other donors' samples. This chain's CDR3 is CASSPRGMTANTEAFF. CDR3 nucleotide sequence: TGCGCCAGCAGCCCCCGGGGGATGACAGCTAACACTGAAGCTTTCTTT.